A single sample gave rise to the 18 T cell receptor beta chains below, sequenced in a study of OX40 agonist ivuxolimab in advanced cancers. This table comes from immunoSEQ multiplex PCR, and its TCRdb copy is limited to in-frame clones, with some not included. The sample lists roughly 60,000 clones; roughly 84% were seen once. The source material was CD4+ or CD8+ T cells sorted from blood, sampled in a trial of the OX40 agonist ivuxolimab. The source of these receptors is an adult with an advanced solid tumor such as melanoma, head and neck, liver or kidney cancer.

The chain employs TRBV28 and TRBJ2-7, with a possible D match to TRBD1 (6 bases). Germline V gives CDR1 MDHEN, CDR2 SYDVKM. This CDR3 is built from 14 residues. Between the trimmed V and J ends, which lost 4 bases and 1 base, there was a span of 11 bases. CDR3 bases: TGTGCCAGCAGTTCCGGGACACCTTCCTACGAGCAGTACTTC. Translating it yields CASSSGTPSYEQYF.

The chain has TRBV7-9 and TRBJ1-2, with D hard to call. CDR1 is SEHNR, CDR2 FQNEAQ, per germline (reference sequence). The V end was cut by 4 bases, the J end by 4 bases, with 10 bases between. The CDR3 runs to 13 residues. For the CDR3, the DNA is TGTGCCAGCAGCTCTACCGGGATCTATGGCTACACCTTC. Translating it yields CASSSTGIYGYTF. The full variable domain, completed using reference TRBV7-9 and TRBJ1-2, is DTGVSQNPRHKITKRGQNVTFRCDPISEHNRLYWYRQTLGQGPEFLTYFQNEAQLEKSRLLSDRFSAERPKGSFSTLEIQRTEQGDSAMYLCASSSTGIYGYTFGSGTRLTVV.

The J gene is TRBJ1-1, the V gene TRBV4-2; weak D call: TRBD1 (6 bases). The CDR3 sequence is 15 residues long. Trimming stripped 1 base from V and 0 bases from J, with 9 bases between. Germline V gene data show CDR1 as LGHNA and CDR2 as YNFKEQ. Here the CDR3 DNA reads TGTGCCAGCAGCCAAGGGGGACAATTGAACACTGAAGCTTTCTTT. Its translation: CASSQGGQLNTEAFF.

The chain links TRBV5-1 to TRBJ1-2, with unresolved D. V was trimmed by 6 bases and J by 1 base, leaving 10 bases between them. Germline V gives CDR1 SGHRS, CDR2 YFSETQ. CDR3 length equals 13 residues. CDR3 protein: CASKGESNYGYTF. The CDR3 DNA is TGCGCCAGCAAGGGCGAGAGTAACTATGGCTACACCTTC.

This clone was seen just once. The genes are TRBV6-5 and TRBJ1-1; tentative D call: TRBD1 (6 bases). The ends were cut back, 6 bases at V and 3 bases at J, with 14 bases in the middle. The CDR3 is made up of 14 amino acids. The V gene's germline CDR1 is MNHEY and CDR2 SVGAGI. The CDR3 coding sequence is TGTGCCAGCAGGTCACGGGACAAGTACACTGAAGCTTTCTTT. Encoded protein: CASRSRDKYTEAFF.

The chain couples TRBV4-3 to TRBJ2-7; possibly TRBD2 for D (8 bases). V was pared by 4 bases and J by 1 base, with 20 bases between. Germline loops: CDR1 LGHNA, CDR2 YSLEER. The CDR3 has 17 amino acids. CDR3 region: CASSRSSGGTVSYEQYF. The CDR3 coding sequence is TGCGCCAGCAGCCGAAGTTCGGGGGGGACAGTATCCTACGAGCAGTACTTC.

The V call is TRBV21-1, the J call TRBJ2-1; TRBD2, as called in the table, went unchecked against the DNA. TRBV21-1 is annotated as a pseudogene. This CDR3 has 12 amino acids. CDR3 loop: CASSGSGAEQFF. The CDR3 nucleotides are TGTGCCAGCAGCGGAAGCGGGGCGGAGCAGTTCTTC.

This sequence joins TRBV7-2 and TRBJ2-3; 10 nucleotides match TRBD2. V was clipped by 0 bases and J by 2 bases; unmatched bases: 5. The CDR3 totals 17 residues. Germline values: CDR1 SGHTA, CDR2 FQGNSA. The CDR3 DNA is TGTGCCAGCAGCTTAGCGGGGCTAGCGGGGGACACAGATACGCAGTATTTT. Translation gives CASSLAGLAGDTDTQYF.

V and J are TRBV4-3 and TRBJ2-7; D remains ambiguous. CDR1 LGHNA and CDR2 YSLEER come from the germline V gene. This CDR3 has 12 residues. The V end was cut by 0 bases, the J end by 5 bases, with 5 bases between. The chain's CDR3 is CASSQDWDEQYF. The CDR3 coding sequence is TGCGCCAGCAGCCAAGATTGGGACGAGCAGTACTTC.

This chain links TRBV7-8 with TRBJ2-1, with D unresolved. This CDR3 is 12 amino acids long. Germline CDR1 and CDR2: SGHVS and FQNEAQ. V was trimmed by 4 bases and J by 10 bases, leaving 11 bases between them. CDR3 protein: CASSSPAREQFF. The CDR3 DNA sequence: TGTGCCAGCAGCTCTCCGGCGCGGGAGCAGTTCTTC. Drawing the rest from reference TRBV7-8 and TRBJ2-1, the complete variable domain is GAGVSQSPRYKVAKRGQDVALRCDPISGHVSLFWYQQALGQGPEFLTYFQNEAQLDKSGLPSDRFFAERPEGSVSTLKIQRTQQEDSAVYLCASSSPAREQFFGPGTRLTVL.

The chain carries TRBV7-3 and TRBJ2-1; no clear D gene. V shed 5 bases and J shed 0 bases, with 11 bases lying between them. CDR3 length: 15 residues. Germline CDR1 is SGHTA and CDR2 is FQGTGA. The CDR3 loop reads CASSRDKLSYNEQFF. For the CDR3, the DNA is TGTGCCAGCAGCCGAGACAAACTCTCCTACAATGAGCAGTTCTTC.

The chain joins TRBV7-2 to TRBJ2-5, with 7 nucleotides matching TRBD1. The CDR3 has 15 residues. Germline-derived CDR1 and CDR2 are SGHTA and FQGNSA. J lost 1 base, V lost 5 bases, and 7 bases had no gene match. The chain's CDR3 is CASSISGQTQETQYF. The DNA of the CDR3 is TGTGCCAGCAGCATATCGGGACAGACCCAAGAGACCCAGTACTTC. The full variable domain, with the rest looked up from reference TRBV7-2 and TRBJ2-5, is GAGVSQSPSNKVTEKGKDVELRCDPISGHTALYWYRQSLGQGLEFLIYFQGNSAPDKSGLPSDRFSAERTGGSVSTLTIQRTQQEDSAVYLCASSISGQTQETQYFGPGTRLLVL.

The chain employs TRBV4-3 and TRBJ2-5; weak D call: TRBD1 (6 bases). V lost 1 base, J lost 6 bases, and 15 bases lay in between. Germline values: CDR1 LGHNA, CDR2 YSLEER. The CDR3 extends over 15 amino acids. DNA of the CDR3: TGCGCCAGCAGCCAAGCAGGGAACAGGGATAAGACCCAGTACTTC. Its translation: CASSQAGNRDKTQYF.

J is TRBJ2-7 and V is TRBV9; 8 bases match TRBD2. The ends lost 4 bases at V and 3 bases at J; junction bases unmatched: 9. This CDR3 has 15 residues. Germline V lookup: CDR1 SGDLS, CDR2 YYNGEE. The CDR3 sequence: CASSLSPGGIYEQYF. CDR3 nucleotide sequence: TGTGCCAGCAGCCTCTCACCGGGAGGGATCTACGAGCAGTACTTC.

The V call is TRBV28, the J call TRBJ2-7, with 8 bases identical to TRBD2. CDR3 length: 14 amino acids. V was clipped by 4 bases and J by 2 bases; unmatched bases: 4. Germline CDR1 and CDR2: MDHEN and SYDVKM. CDR3 DNA: TGTGCCAGCAGTTCGACTAGCGCAGCCTACGAGCAGTACTTC. Translating gives CASSSTSAAYEQYF.

The J gene is TRBJ2-1, the V gene TRBV11-2; D not resolved. The germline V and J ends were trimmed by 5 bases and 6 bases, with 14 bases remaining between them. CDR1 and CDR2 from the germline V gene are SGHAT and FQNNGV. CDR3 length: 14 amino acids. CDR3 bases: TGTGCCAGCAGCGACCTCCTTCGCCGCAATGAGCAGTTCTTC. Translated, it gives CASSDLLRRNEQFF.

V and J are TRBV9 and TRBJ2-2, with D possibly TRBD2 on 6 matching bases. V was shortened by 3 bases and J by 6 bases, with 12 bases between the two germline ends. This CDR3 has 14 amino acids. CDR1 and CDR2 from the germline V gene are SGDLS and YYNGEE. Here the CDR3 reads CASSATSNPGELFF. The CDR3 DNA sequence: TGTGCCAGCAGCGCCACTAGCAATCCCGGGGAGCTGTTTTTT.

The chain recombines TRBV6-5 with TRBJ2-2; D may be TRBD2 (6 bases). The CDR3 covers 15 residues. Per germline, CDR1 MNHEY and CDR2 SVGAGI. With 5 bases removed from V and 3 bases from J, the gap between germline ends came to 13 bases. CDR3 sequence: CASSRDSADTGELFF. The CDR3 DNA is TGTGCCAGCAGTCGGGACTCGGCGGACACCGGGGAGCTGTTTTTT.